This is a list of T cell receptor beta chains from one sample in a study of T-cell memory formation after mild COVID-19. TCRdb redid the calling of the 5' RACE reads with MiXCR, one entry per CDR3 protein. The data show more than 250,000 distinct CDR3 sequences, with roughly 18% seen just once and roughly 24% held by the top ten. The sample consisted of PBMCs or a T cell subset sorted from them (not recorded which). The receptor source for this set is a man between 18 and 29 years old who had mild COVID-19 (a few samples of this study predate the infection). Cell type and time point are not known. CDR3s include the opening cysteine and the closing phenylalanine or tryptophan. A D gene is named only where the DNA matches it firmly. Expanded clones are given a class, and other clones once, few, many or no size at all.

V gene	clone size	J gene	D gene	CDR3 DNA	CDR3 protein
TRBV12-5	few	TRBJ2-3	-	TGTGCTATCCCGGCGGCAGACAGAGGGACAGATACGCAGTATTTT	CAIPAADRGTDTQYF
TRBV7-2	-	TRBJ1-2	-	TGTGCCAGCAGCTTAGGGGGGCCGTATGGCTACACCTTC	CASSLGGPYGYTF
TRBV11-2	few	TRBJ2-5	-	TGTGCCAGCAGCCTGGGGCTAGTGGAGACCCAGTACTTC	CASSLGLVETQYF
TRBV4-3	few	TRBJ2-2	-	TGCGCCAGCAGCTGGGGACTGCTGAACACCGGGGAGCTGTTTTTT	CASSWGLLNTGELFF
TRBV7-8	-	TRBJ2-5	TRBD2	TGTGCCAGCAGCACCCGACTAGCGGGAGTTCAAGAGACCCAGTACTTC	CASSTRLAGVQETQYF
TRBV5-1	-	TRBJ1-2	-	TGCGCCAGCAGCTTGGAGGCCTATGGCTACACCTTC	CASSLEAYGYTF
TRBV5-4	-	TRBJ1-2	TRBD1	TGTGCCAGCCAACCAGGGGGCAACAGTGGCTACACCTTC	CASQPGGNSGYTF
TRBV7-2	few	TRBJ1-4	-	TGTGCCAGCAGCTTACGGGAATACAGCGAAAAACTGTTTTTT	CASSLREYSEKLFF
TRBV19	few	TRBJ2-1	TRBD1	TGTGCCAGTAGTCCAAGGACAGGGGGCGTGTACAATGAGCAGTTCTTC	CASSPRTGGVYNEQFF
TRBV28	-	TRBJ2-3	-	TGTGCCAGCAGTCCCGACAAGTTGACGGATACGCAGTATTTT	CASSPDKLTDTQYF
TRBV5-1	many	TRBJ2-3	-	TGCGCCAGCAGTGGCGCAGATACGCAGTATTTT	CASSGADTQYF
TRBV9	many	TRBJ2-5	-	TGTGCCAGCAGCGTAGGACGGAGACAAGAGACCCAGTACTTC	CASSVGRRQETQYF
TRBV9	few	TRBJ2-2	-	TGTGCCAGCAGCGTGGGGAGACTAGACACCGGGGAGCTGTTTTTT	CASSVGRLDTGELFF
TRBV3-2	few	TRBJ2-3	-	TGTGCCAGCAGCCAAGTGGCGCGCGGAGGGGGTTTT	CASSQVARGGGF
TRBV5-1	-	TRBJ1-1	-	TGCGCCAGCAGCTTGGACGATTGGGGCACTGAAGCTTTCTTT	CASSLDDWGTEAFF
TRBV19	few	TRBJ1-1	-	TGTGCCAGTAGTATTGGGGCAGACACTGAAGCTTTCTTT	CASSIGADTEAFF
TRBV6-2/TRBV6-3	-	TRBJ1-4	-	TGTGCCAGCAGTTCGCAGGGAAAAAAACTGTTTTTT	CASSSQGKKLFF
TRBV4-2	-	TRBJ2-3	TRBD2	TGTGCCAGCAGTCACAGCGGGGGTCAGGTAGATACGCAGTATTTT	CASSHSGGQVDTQYF
TRBV20-1	many	TRBJ1-5	-	TGCAGTGCCAGCGGAGGTGGAGGGCCCCAGCATTTT	CSASGGGGPQHF
TRBV20-1	few	TRBJ1-1	-	TGCAGTGCTAGCCCCTCGGTTGGCGGCACTGAAGCTTTCTTT	CSASPSVGGTEAFF
TRBV7-3	-	TRBJ2-7	-	TGTGCCAGCAGCCCCAGAAGTGACTACGAGCAGTACTTC	CASSPRSDYEQYF
TRBV28	-	TRBJ2-5	-	TGTGCCAGCTCCGAAAGATCCTCCGTGGAGACCCAGTACTTC	CASSERSSVETQYF
TRBV28	-	TRBJ2-7	-	TGTGCCAGCACCTCAGGGTCCCCCTACGAGCAGTACTTC	CASTSGSPYEQYF
TRBV7-2	few	TRBJ1-2	TRBD1	TGTGCCAGCAGCTTAGCCAGGACAGGGGGGAACTATGGCTACACCTTC	CASSLARTGGNYGYTF
TRBV7-2	few	TRBJ2-7	TRBD2	TGTGCCAGCAGCTCCACTAGCGGGGGAGCCTACGAGCAGTACTTC	CASSSTSGGAYEQYF
TRBV5-1	-	TRBJ1-6	TRBD1	TGCGCCAGCAGCCCCCAGGGACAGGGCAATTCACCCCTCCACTTT	CASSPQGQGNSPLHF
TRBV21-1	-	TRBJ2-2	-	TGTGCCAGCAGCAAAATCGGGACAGGGACCGGGGAGCTGTTTTTT	CASSKIGTGTGELFF
TRBV21-1	few	TRBJ1-2	-	TGTGCCAGCAGCAATGTCATGGCAGGGGAGGACTATGGCTACACCTTC	CASSNVMAGEDYGYTF
TRBV6-5	-	TRBJ2-7	-	TGTGCCAGCAGTTACTTACACGAGCAGTACTTC	CASSYLHEQYF
TRBV12-3/TRBV12-4	-	TRBJ2-4	TRBD2	TGTGCCAGCCTTCGGGGGGGTGCGGACATTCAGTACTTC	CASLRGGADIQYF
TRBV12-3/TRBV12-4	-	TRBJ2-7	TRBD1	TGTGCCAGCAGTCTACAGGGGGTTCTCGAGCAGTACTTC	CASSLQGVLEQYF
TRBV4-3	few	TRBJ2-1	TRBD2	TGCGCCAGCAGCCAAGGTGGGGCGGCGGGGGACAATGAGCAGTTCTTC	CASSQGGAAGDNEQFF
TRBV7-8	once	TRBJ1-5	-	TGTGCCAGCAGCTCAGGCGGGCGGATCAATCAGCACCAGCATTTT	CASSSGGRINQHQHF
TRBV20-1	-	TRBJ2-7	TRBD1	TGCAGTGCTAGAGGGGGACAGTACTACGAGCAGTACTTC	CSARGGQYYEQYF
TRBV9	few	TRBJ2-5	TRBD2	TGTGCCAGCAGCGCGACCGGGACTAGCGGAGAGACCCAGTACTTC	CASSATGTSGETQYF
TRBV7-2	many	TRBJ2-1	-	TGTGCCAGCAGTTTTTCTCTAGGCGATGAGCAGTTCTTC	CASSFSLGDEQFF
TRBV5-6	few	TRBJ2-7	-	TGTGCCAGCAGCCTCCGGGGCCCCTACGAGCAGTACTTC	CASSLRGPYEQYF
TRBV7-2	many	TRBJ2-1	TRBD2	TGTGCCAGCAGCCAAACGGGGACTAGGACGGATGAGCAGTTCTTC	CASSQTGTRTDEQFF
TRBV7-8	-	TRBJ2-1	TRBD2	TGTGCCAGCAGCTCTGAGCGGGGGGCCTACAATGAGCAGTTCTTC	CASSSERGAYNEQFF
TRBV5-1	-	TRBJ1-1	TRBD1	TGCGCCAGCAGCTGGACCGCCGGTACAGGGGGCCTGAACACTGAAGCTTTCTTT	CASSWTAGTGGLNTEAFF
TRBV9	many	TRBJ2-1	-	TGTGCCAGCAGCCTTACCCAATACAATGAGCAGTTCTTC	CASSLTQYNEQFF